These 17 T cell receptor beta chains came from one sample sequenced in a study of control samples from healthy donors and cancer patients. The repertoire was sequenced with immunoSEQ multiplex PCR; TCRdb's copy has only in-frame clones and lacks some. The profile shows about 410,000 clones, over 75% of them singletons. Sequenced sample: PBMCs. These receptors came from a man aged 40-55 years with head and neck cancer.

The rearrangement links TRBV27 to TRBJ1-5; the match to TRBD1 covers 7 bases. This CDR3 has 15 residues. Germline V gene sequence: CDR1 MNHEY, CDR2 SMNVEV (reference sequence). The V gene end was trimmed by 5 bases and the J gene end by 0 bases; junction bases not matched to a gene: 4. CDR3 in DNA: TGTGCCAGCAGTAAAGGGACAGCTAGCAATCAGCCCCAGCATTTT. Protein product: CASSKGTASNQPQHF.

The CDR3 DNA reads as TGTGCCAGCAGTGAGCCGCCGGGACAGCCGGCGGACTATGGCTACACCTTC. Residues: CASSEPPGQPADYGYTF. This chain connects TRBV6-1 to TRBJ1-2, with 7 bases aligning to TRBD1. This CDR3 is built from 17 residues. The V and J ends lost 3 bases and 3 bases, in that order; junction bases with no gene match: 13. From germline, CDR1 is MNHNS and CDR2 SASEGT.

This chain joins TRBV27 and TRBJ1-5; D may be TRBD1 (5 bases). Germline V CDR1 and CDR2: MNHEY, SMNVEV (reference sequence). Between the trimmed V and J ends, which lost 3 bases and 1 base, there was a span of 10 bases. This CDR3 comprises 15 residues. The CDR3 region is CASSLRGTSNQPQHF. The CDR3 DNA reads as TGTGCCAGCAGTTTGAGAGGGACCAGCAATCAGCCCCAGCATTTT.

The chain recombines TRBV2 with TRBJ2-4, with TRBD1 matching 7 bases. The CDR3 is made up of 13 amino acids. The trim removed 4 bases at V and 7 bases at J, leaving 4 bases unmatched. Per germline, CDR1 SNHLY and CDR2 FYNNEI. The CDR3 sequence is CASSGVGGNIQYF. In nucleotides, the CDR3 is TGTGCCAGCAGTGGGGTAGGGGGCAACATTCAGTACTTC.

The chain recombines TRBV5-1 with TRBJ2-3, with D perhaps TRBD1 or TRBD2 (6 bases each). CDR1 and CDR2 from the germline V gene are SGHRS and YFSETQ. V was trimmed by 5 bases and J by 2 bases, leaving 15 bases between them. The CDR3 is 15 residues long. CDR3 loop: CASRSGAPFTDTQYF. CDR3 DNA: TGCGCCAGCAGATCGGGGGCCCCTTTCACAGATACGCAGTATTTT.

The V gene is TRBV12-3 or TRBV12-4, the J gene TRBJ2-3; the D is unclear. V shed 5 bases and J shed 1 base, with 7 bases lying between them. The CDR3 spans 13 residues. The CDR3 DNA is TGTGCCAGCAGTCCCCCGGGCACAGATACGCAGTATTTT. It codes for CASSPPGTDTQYF.

This clone was observed a single time. The gene calls are TRBV4-1 and TRBJ2-7, with no clear D. Deletions cut 1 base from V and 1 base from J, with 11 bases between. The length of the CDR3 is 15 residues. Germline CDR1 and CDR2: MGHRA and YSYEKL. CDR3 nucleotides: TGCGCCAGCAGCCAAGTTCCCGGGCCGTCCTACGAGCAGTACTTC. This sequence encodes CASSQVPGPSYEQYF.

Remarks on this clone: Other DNA sequences from this sample encode an identical CDR3 as well. The CDR3 DNA is TGTGCCAGCAGTTCAGGGTCCAATCAGCCCCAGCATTTT. Translating gives CASSSGSNQPQHF. This chain connects TRBV2 to TRBJ1-5; D might be TRBD1 (5 bases). Trimming left V 5 bases short and J 3 bases short, with 8 bases between. CDR3 length: 13 residues. Germline CDR1 reads SNHLY; CDR2 reads FYNNEI. Filled out from reference TRBV2 and TRBJ1-5, the complete variable domain reads EPEVTQTPSHQVTQMGQEVILRCVPISNHLYFYWYRQILGQKVEFLVSFYNNEISEKSEIFDDQFSVERPDGSNFTLKIRSTKLEDSAMYFCASSSGSNQPQHFGDGTRLSIL.

The chain combines TRBV19 with TRBJ1-2; 8 nucleotides align to TRBD1. Per the germline V gene, CDR1 is LNHDA and CDR2 is SQIVND (reference sequence). J lost 8 bases, V lost 5 bases, and 10 bases had no gene match. This CDR3 comprises 14 residues. The CDR3 DNA is TGTGCCAGTAGTTCCCAGGGGGCGAACGGGGGCTACACCTTC. Translated, it gives CASSSQGANGGYTF.

Remarks on this clone: Other DNA variants within this sample encode the same CDR3. This sequence joins TRBV12-3 or TRBV12-4 and TRBJ1-1, with D hard to call. This CDR3 is built from 13 residues. Trimming stripped 6 bases from V and 1 base from J, with 9 bases between. The CDR3 reads CASSSGRNTEAFF. The CDR3 coding sequence is TGTGCCAGCAGCTCAGGACGGAACACTGAAGCTTTCTTT.

The chain combines TRBV10-3 with TRBJ2-3, with TRBD2 matching over 11 bases. Germline-derived CDR1 and CDR2 are ENHRY and SYGVKD. This CDR3 region has 16 residues. J gave up 6 bases and V 0 bases, and 5 bases lay outside the gene matches. The CDR3 nucleotides are TGTGCCATCAGTGAGTCTAGCGGGGGGGCCAGCGATACGCAGTATTTT. Translated, it gives CAISESSGGASDTQYF.

The V call is TRBV5-6, the J call TRBJ1-3; D remains unclear. This CDR3 comprises 14 residues. Germline values: CDR1 SGHDT, CDR2 YYEEEE. With 2 bases removed from V and 4 bases from J, the gap between germline ends came to 10 bases. The CDR3 DNA follows: TGTGCCAGCAGCTTCGGTCTCTCAGGAAACACCATATATTTT. Translation: CASSFGLSGNTIYF.

The chain recombines TRBV5-6 with TRBJ2-2; D possibly corresponds to TRBD2 (6 bases). Looked up from germline, CDR1 is SGHDT and CDR2 is YYEEEE. CDR3 length: 13 residues. Trimming pared 5 bases from V and 4 bases from J, leaving 9 bases between. CDR3: CASRAGGTGELFF. CDR3 nucleotides: TGTGCCAGCAGGGCCGGGGGCACCGGGGAGCTGTTTTTT.

The rearrangement links TRBV6-6 to TRBJ2-3; D unresolved. Trimming took off 0 bases at V and 4 bases at J, with 5 bases between the two ends. Per germline, CDR1 MNHNY and CDR2 SVGAGI (reference sequence). The CDR3 consists of 13 residues. For the CDR3, the DNA is TGTGCCAGCAGTTACTCGAGTGCAGATACGCAGTATTTT. Its protein product is CASSYSSADTQYF.

The chain is built from TRBV5-1 and TRBJ2-3; D gene unclear. Germline assignment: CDR1 SGHRS and CDR2 YFSETQ. V gave up 0 bases and J gave up 2 bases, with 13 bases separating them. The CDR3 has 16 amino acids. CDR3 in amino acids: CASSLAGNNPTDTQYF. For the CDR3, the DNA is TGCGCCAGCAGCTTGGCAGGCAATAACCCCACAGATACGCAGTATTTT. Filled out from reference TRBV5-1 and TRBJ2-3, the complete variable domain reads KAGVTQTPRYLIKTRGQQVTLSCSPISGHRSVSWYQQTPGQGLQFLFEYFSETQRNKGNFPGRFSGRQFSNSRSEMNVSTLELGDSALYLCASSLAGNNPTDTQYFGPGTRLTVL.

The CDR3: CASSWGGQTEAFF. CDR3 DNA: TGTGCCAGCAGTTGGGGTGGGCAAACTGAAGCTTTCTTT. J is TRBJ1-1 and V is TRBV6-5; D is unclear. The length of the CDR3 is 13 residues. Germline V gene data show CDR1 as MNHEY and CDR2 as SVGAGI. Between the trimmed V and J ends, which lost 4 bases and 5 bases, there was a span of 11 bases.

This clone was counted between two and nine times. The chain couples TRBV5-1 to TRBJ1-1, with D uncertain. V lost 4 bases and J lost 1, with 5 bases in between. The CDR3 is 12 residues long. Germline-derived CDR1 and CDR2 are SGHRS and YFSETQ. CDR3 sequence: CASSNENTEAFF. CDR3 bases: TGCGCCAGCAGCAATGAGAACACTGAAGCTTTCTTT. Full variable domain (missing parts from reference TRBV5-1 and TRBJ1-1): KAGVTQTPRYLIKTRGQQVTLSCSPISGHRSVSWYQQTPGQGLQFLFEYFSETQRNKGNFPGRFSGRQFSNSRSEMNVSTLELGDSALYLCASSNENTEAFFGQGTRLTVV.